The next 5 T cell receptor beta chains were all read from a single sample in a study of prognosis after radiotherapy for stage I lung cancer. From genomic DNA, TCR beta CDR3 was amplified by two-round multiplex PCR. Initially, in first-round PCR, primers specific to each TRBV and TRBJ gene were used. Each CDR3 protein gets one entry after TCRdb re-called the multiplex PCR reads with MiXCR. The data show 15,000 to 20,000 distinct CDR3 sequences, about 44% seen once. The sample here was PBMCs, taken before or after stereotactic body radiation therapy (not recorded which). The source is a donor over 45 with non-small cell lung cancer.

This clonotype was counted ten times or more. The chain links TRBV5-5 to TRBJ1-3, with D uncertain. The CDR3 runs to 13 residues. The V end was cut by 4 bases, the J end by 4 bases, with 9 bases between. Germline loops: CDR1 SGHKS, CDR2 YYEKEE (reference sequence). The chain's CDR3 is CASSPGAGNTIYF. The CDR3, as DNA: TGTGCCAGCAGCCCGGGAGCAGGAAACACCATATATTTT.

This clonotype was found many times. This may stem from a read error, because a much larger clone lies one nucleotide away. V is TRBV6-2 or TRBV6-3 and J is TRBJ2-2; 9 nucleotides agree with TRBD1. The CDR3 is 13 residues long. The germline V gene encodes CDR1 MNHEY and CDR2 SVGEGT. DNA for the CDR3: TGTGCCACCAGGACAGGGGTGGGCGGGAAGCTGTTTTTT. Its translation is CATRTGVGGKLFF.

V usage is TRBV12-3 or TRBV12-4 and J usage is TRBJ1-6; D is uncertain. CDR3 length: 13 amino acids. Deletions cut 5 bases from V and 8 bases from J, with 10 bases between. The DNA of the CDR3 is TGTGCCAGCAGTAACGGAGTAGATTCACCCCTCCACTTT. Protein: CASSNGVDSPLHF.

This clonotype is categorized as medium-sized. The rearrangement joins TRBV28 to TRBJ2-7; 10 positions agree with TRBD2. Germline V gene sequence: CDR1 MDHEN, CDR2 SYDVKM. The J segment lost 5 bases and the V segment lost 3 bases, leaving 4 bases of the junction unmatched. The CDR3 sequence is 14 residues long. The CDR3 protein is CASSLLAGANEQYF. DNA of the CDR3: TGTGCCAGCAGTTTGCTAGCGGGAGCTAACGAGCAGTACTTC. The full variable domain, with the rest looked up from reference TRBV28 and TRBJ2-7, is DVKVTQSSRYLVKRTGEKVFLECVQDMDHENMFWYRQDPGLGLRLIYFSYDVKMKEKGDIPEGYSVSREKKERFSLILESASTNQTSMYLCASSLLAGANEQYFGPGTRLTVT.

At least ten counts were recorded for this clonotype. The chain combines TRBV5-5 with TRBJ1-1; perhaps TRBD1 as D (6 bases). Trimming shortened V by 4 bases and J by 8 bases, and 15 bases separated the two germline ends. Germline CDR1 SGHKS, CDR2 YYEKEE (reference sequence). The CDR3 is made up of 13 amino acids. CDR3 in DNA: TGTGCCAGCAGCCGAACAGGGCCTAACGAAGCTTTCTTT. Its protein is CASSRTGPNEAFF.